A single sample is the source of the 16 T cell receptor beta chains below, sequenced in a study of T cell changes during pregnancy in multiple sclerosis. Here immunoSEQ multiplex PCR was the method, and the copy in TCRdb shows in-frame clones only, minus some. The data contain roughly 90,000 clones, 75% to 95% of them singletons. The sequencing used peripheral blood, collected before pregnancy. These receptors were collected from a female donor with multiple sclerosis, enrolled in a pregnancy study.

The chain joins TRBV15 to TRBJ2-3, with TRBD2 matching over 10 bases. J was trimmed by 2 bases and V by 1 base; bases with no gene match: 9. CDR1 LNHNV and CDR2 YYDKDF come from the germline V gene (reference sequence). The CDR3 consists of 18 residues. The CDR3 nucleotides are TGTGCCACCAGCAGAGTAAGGAGCAGCGGGGGGGTCACAGATACGCAGTATTTT. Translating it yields CATSRVRSSGGVTDTQYF.

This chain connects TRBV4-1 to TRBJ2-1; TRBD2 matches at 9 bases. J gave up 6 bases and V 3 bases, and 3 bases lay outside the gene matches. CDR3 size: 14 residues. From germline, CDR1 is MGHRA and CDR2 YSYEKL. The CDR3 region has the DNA TGCGCCAGCAGCCAGAAGCGGGGGGCCAATGAGCAGTTCTTC. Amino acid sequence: CASSQKRGANEQFF.

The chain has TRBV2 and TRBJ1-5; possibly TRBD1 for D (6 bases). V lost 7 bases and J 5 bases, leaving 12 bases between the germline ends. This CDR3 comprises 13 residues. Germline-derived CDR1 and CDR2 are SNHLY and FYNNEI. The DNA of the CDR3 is TGTGCCAGCAAGGACAGATCAGATCAGCCCCAGCATTTT. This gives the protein CASKDRSDQPQHF.

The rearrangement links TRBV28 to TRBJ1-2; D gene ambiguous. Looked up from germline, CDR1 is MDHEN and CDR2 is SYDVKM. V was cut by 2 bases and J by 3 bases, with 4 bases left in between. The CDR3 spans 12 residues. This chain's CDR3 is CASSLSYYGYTF. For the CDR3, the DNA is TGTGCCAGCAGTTTAAGCTACTATGGCTACACCTTC.

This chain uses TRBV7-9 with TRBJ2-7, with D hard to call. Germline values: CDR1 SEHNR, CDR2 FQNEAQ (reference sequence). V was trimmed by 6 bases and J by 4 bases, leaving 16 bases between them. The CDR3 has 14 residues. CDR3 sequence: CASSPSGFPYEQYF. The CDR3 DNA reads TGTGCCAGCAGTCCCTCCGGGTTTCCGTACGAGCAGTACTTC.

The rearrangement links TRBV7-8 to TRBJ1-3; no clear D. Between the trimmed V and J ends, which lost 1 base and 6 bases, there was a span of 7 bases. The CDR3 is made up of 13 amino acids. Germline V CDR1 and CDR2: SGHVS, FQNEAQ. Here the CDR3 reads CASSLDDTNTIYF. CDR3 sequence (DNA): TGTGCCAGCAGCTTAGACGACACAAACACCATATATTTT.

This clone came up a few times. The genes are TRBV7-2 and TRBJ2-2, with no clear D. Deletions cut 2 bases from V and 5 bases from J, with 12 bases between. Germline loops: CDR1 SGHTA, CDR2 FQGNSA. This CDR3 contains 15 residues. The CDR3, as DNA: TGTGCCAGCAGCTTATACCACAGCTTTACCGGGGAGCTGTTTTTT. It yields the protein CASSLYHSFTGELFF.

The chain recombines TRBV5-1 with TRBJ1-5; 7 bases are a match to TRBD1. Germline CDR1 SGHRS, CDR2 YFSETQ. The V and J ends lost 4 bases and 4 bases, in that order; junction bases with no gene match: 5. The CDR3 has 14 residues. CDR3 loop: CASSPGTENQPQHF. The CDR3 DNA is TGCGCCAGCAGCCCCGGGACAGAGAATCAGCCCCAGCATTTT. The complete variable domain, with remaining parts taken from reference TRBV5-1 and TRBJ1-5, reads KAGVTQTPRYLIKTRGQQVTLSCSPISGHRSVSWYQQTPGQGLQFLFEYFSETQRNKGNFPGRFSGRQFSNSRSEMNVSTLELGDSALYLCASSPGTENQPQHFGDGTRLSIL.

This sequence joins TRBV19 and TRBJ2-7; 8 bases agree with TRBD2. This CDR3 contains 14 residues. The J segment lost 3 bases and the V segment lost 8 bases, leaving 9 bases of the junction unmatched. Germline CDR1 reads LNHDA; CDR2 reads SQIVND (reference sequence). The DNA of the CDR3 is TGTGCCAGTTCGCCGGGACTAGTCGACTACGAGCAGTACTTC. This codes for CASSPGLVDYEQYF. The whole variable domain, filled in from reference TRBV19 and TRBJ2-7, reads DGGITQSPKYLFRKEGQNVTLSCEQNLNHDAMYWYRQDPGQGLRLIYYSQIVNDFQKGDIAEGYSVSREKKESFPLTVTSAQKNPTAFYLCASSPGLVDYEQYFGPGTRLTVT.

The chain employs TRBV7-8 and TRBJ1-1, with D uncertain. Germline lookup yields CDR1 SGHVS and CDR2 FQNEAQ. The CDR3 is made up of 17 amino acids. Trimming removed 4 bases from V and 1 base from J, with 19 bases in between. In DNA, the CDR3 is TGTGCCAGCAGCTCTACTAGTCGGGTTATGGCGAACACTGAAGCTTTCTTT. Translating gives CASSSTSRVMANTEAFF. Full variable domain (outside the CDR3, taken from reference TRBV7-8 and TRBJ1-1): GAGVSQSPRYKVAKRGQDVALRCDPISGHVSLFWYQQALGQGPEFLTYFQNEAQLDKSGLPSDRFFAERPEGSVSTLKIQRTQQEDSAVYLCASSSTSRVMANTEAFFGQGTRLTVV.

The CDR3 DNA reads TGTGCCAGCAGCGGGACAGGGGGCACAGATACGCAGTATTTT. Its translation: CASSGTGGTDTQYF. The chain joins TRBV2 to TRBJ2-3; 10 bases match TRBD1. Germline CDR1 and CDR2: SNHLY and FYNNEI. V was clipped by 6 bases and J by 1 base; unmatched bases: 1. The CDR3 runs 14 residues. Full variable domain (rest looked up from reference TRBV2 and TRBJ2-3): EPEVTQTPSHQVTQMGQEVILRCVPISNHLYFYWYRQILGQKVEFLVSFYNNEISEKSEIFDDQFSVERPDGSNFTLKIRSTKLEDSAMYFCASSGTGGTDTQYFGPGTRLTVL.

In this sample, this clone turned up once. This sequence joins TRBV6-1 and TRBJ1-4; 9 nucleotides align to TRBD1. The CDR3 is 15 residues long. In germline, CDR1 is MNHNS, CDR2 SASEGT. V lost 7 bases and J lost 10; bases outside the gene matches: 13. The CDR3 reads CASKQGAINQGKLFF. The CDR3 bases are TGTGCCAGCAAACAGGGGGCGATTAATCAGGGAAAACTGTTTTTT.

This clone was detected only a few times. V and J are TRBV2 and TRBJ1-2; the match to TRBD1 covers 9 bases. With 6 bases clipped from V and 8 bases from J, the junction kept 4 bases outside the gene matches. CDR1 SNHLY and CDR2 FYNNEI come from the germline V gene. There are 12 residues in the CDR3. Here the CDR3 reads CASSWTGDGYTF. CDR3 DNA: TGTGCCAGCAGCTGGACAGGGGACGGCTACACCTTC. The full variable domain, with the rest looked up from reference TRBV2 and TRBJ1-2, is EPEVTQTPSHQVTQMGQEVILRCVPISNHLYFYWYRQILGQKVEFLVSFYNNEISEKSEIFDDQFSVERPDGSNFTLKIRSTKLEDSAMYFCASSWTGDGYTFGSGTRLTVV.

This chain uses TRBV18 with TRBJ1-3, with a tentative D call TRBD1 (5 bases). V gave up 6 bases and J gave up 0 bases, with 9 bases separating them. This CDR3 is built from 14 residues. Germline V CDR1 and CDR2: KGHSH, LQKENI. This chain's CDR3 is CASSRDSSGNTIYF. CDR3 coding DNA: TGTGCCAGCTCTCGGGACTCCTCTGGAAACACCATATATTTT.

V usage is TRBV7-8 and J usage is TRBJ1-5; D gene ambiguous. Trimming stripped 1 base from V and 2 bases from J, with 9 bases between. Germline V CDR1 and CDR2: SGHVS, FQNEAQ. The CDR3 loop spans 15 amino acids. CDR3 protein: CASSLGERGNQPQHF. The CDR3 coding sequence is TGTGCCAGCAGCTTAGGAGAGCGTGGCAATCAGCCCCAGCATTTT.

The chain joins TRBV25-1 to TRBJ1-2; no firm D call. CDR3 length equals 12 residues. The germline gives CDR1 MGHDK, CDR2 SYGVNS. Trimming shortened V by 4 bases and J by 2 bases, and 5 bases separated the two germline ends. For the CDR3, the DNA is TGTGCCAGCAGTGCCCAGAACTATGGCTACACCTTC. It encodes CASSAQNYGYTF.